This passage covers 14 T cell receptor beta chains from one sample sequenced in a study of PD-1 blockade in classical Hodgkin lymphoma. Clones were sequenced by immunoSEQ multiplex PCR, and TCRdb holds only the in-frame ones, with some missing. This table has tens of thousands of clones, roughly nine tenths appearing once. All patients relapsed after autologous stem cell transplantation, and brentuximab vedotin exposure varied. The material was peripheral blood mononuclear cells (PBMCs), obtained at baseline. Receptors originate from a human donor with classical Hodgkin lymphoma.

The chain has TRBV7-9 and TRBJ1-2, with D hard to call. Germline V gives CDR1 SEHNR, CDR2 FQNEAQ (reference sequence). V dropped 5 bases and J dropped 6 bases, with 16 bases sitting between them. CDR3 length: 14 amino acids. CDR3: CASSLRPDLDGYTF. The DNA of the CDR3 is TGTGCCAGCAGCCTTCGGCCCGACTTAGATGGCTACACCTTC.

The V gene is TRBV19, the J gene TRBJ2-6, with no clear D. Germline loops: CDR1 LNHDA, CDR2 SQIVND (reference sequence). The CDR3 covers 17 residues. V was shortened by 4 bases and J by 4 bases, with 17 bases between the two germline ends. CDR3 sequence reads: CASSSLVGTRGANVLTF. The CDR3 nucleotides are TGTGCCAGTAGTAGCTTAGTTGGTACGCGGGGGGCCAACGTCCTGACTTTC.

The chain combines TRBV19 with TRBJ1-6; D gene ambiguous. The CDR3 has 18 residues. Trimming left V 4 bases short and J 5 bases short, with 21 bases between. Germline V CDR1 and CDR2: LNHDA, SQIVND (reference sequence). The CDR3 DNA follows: TGTGCCAGTAGTACTCGCTGGGTGGCCCAGCCAAATAATTCACCCCTCCACTTT. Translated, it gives CASSTRWVAQPNNSPLHF.

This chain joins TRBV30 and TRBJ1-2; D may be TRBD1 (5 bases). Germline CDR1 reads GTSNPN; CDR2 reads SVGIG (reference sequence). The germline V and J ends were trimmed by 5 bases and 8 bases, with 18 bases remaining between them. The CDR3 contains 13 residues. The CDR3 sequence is CAWQDTGLGGYTF. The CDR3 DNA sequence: TGTGCCTGGCAGGACACGGGTCTGGGGGGCTACACCTTC.

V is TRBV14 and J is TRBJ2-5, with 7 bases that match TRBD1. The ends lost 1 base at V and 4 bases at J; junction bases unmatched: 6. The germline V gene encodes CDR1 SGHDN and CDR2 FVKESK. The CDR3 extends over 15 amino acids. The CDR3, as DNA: TGTGCCAGCAGCCAAGTGGGTAGACAGGGAGAGACCCAGTACTTC. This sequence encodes CASSQVGRQGETQYF. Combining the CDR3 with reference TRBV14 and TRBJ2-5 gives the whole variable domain EAGVTQFPSHSVIEKGQTVTLRCDPISGHDNLYWYRRVMGKEIKFLLHFVKESKQDESGMPNNRFLAERTGGTYSTLKVQPAELEDSGVYFCASSQVGRQGETQYFGPGTRLLVL.

The CDR3 loop is CAISRRQANYGYTF. In DNA form, the CDR3 reads TGTGCCATCAGTCGGAGGCAGGCGAACTATGGCTACACCTTC. J is TRBJ1-2 and V is TRBV10-3; D gene uncertain. The CDR3 is made up of 14 amino acids. CDR1 and CDR2 from the germline V gene are ENHRY and SYGVKD. V was clipped by 5 bases and J by 2 bases, with 12 bases between them.

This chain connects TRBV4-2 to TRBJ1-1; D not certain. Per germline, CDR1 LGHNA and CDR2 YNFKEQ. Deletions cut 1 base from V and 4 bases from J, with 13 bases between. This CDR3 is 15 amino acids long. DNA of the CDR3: TGTGCCAGCAGCCAAGGGAAAGGCGGGTTCACTGAAGCTTTCTTT. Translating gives CASSQGKGGFTEAFF.

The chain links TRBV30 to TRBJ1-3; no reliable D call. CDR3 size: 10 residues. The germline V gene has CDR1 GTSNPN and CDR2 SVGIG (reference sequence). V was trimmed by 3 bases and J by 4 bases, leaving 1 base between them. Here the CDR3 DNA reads TGTGCCTGGAGCGGAAACACCATATATTTT. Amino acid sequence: CAWSGNTIYF.

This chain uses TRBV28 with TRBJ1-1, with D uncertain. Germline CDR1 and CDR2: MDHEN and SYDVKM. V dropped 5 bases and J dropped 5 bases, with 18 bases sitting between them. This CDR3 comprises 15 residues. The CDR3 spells CASSAPGRSETEAFF. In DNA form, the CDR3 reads TGTGCCAGCAGTGCTCCTGGACGTTCGGAGACTGAAGCTTTCTTT.

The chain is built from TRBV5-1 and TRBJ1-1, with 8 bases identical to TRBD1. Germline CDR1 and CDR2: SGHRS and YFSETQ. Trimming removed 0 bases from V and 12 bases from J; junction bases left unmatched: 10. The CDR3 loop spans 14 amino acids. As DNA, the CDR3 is TGCGCCAGCAGCTTGGTGTCAGGGGGCCAGTTGACTTTCTTT. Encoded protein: CASSLVSGGQLTFF.

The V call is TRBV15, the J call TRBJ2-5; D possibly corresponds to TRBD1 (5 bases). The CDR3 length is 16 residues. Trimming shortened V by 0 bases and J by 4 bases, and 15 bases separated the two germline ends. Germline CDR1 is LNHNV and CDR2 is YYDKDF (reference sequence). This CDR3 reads CATSREQAGTGETQYF. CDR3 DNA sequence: TGTGCCACCAGCAGAGAACAGGCCGGAACTGGAGAGACCCAGTACTTC.

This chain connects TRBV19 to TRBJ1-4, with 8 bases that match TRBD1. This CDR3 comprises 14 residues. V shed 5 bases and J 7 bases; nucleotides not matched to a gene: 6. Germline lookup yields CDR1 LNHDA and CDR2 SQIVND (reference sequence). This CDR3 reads CASSSQGAAEKLFF. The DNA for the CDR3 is TGTGCCAGTAGTTCCCAGGGGGCGGCTGAAAAACTGTTTTTT.

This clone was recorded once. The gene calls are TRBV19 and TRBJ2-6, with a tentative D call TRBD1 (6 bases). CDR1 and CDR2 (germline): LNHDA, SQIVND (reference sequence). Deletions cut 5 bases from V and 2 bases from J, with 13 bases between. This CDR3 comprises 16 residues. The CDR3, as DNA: TGTGCCAGTAGTCCCGGACAGTCTCCTGGGGCCAACGTCCTGACTTTC. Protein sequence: CASSPGQSPGANVLTF.

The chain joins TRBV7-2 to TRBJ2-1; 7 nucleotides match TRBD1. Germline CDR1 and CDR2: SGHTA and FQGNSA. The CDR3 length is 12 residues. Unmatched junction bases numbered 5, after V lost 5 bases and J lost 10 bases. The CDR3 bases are TGTGCCAGCAGCGATGACAGGGCGGAGCAGTTCTTC. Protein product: CASSDDRAEQFF.